This T cell receptor (beta chain) was recorded in a study of blood T cell repertoires in COVID-19. Across the study: PBMCs, B-cell-depleted T cells, or T cells provided the cDNA or gDNA that made up the material.

Per the germline V gene, CDR1 is MNHEY and CDR2 is SMNVEV (reference sequence). Trimming cost V 3 bases and J 4 bases; bases outside gene matches: 8. This CDR3 contains 15 residues. Original analysis: Reference gene primers were amplified, and this amplification served to estimate nucleated cell counts. Data came from immunoSEQ multiplex PCR; TCRdb stores just in-frame clones and leaves some out. V and J calls and clone size are as listed in that table; D and trimming were resolved from the DNA. The sample lists about 48,000 clones, just over 85% occurring once. Sequencing input: peripheral blood. The sequence derives from a woman older than 75 with COVID-19, enrolled during active disease. The genes are TRBV27 and TRBJ1-2, with TRBD1 identical over 7 bases. DNA for the CDR3: TGTGCCAGCAGTTTCAGGGGGACGTGGAGCTATGGCTACACCTTC. Its protein is CASSFRGTWSYGYTF.